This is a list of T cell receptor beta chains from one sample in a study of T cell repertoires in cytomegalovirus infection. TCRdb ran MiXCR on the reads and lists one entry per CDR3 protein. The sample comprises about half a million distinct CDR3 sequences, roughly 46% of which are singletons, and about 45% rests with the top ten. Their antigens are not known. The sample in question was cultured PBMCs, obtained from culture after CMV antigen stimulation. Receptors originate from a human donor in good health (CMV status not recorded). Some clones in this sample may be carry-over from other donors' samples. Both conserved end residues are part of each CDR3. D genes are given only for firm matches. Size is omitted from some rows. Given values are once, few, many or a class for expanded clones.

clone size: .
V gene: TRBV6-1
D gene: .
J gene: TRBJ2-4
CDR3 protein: CASSDRLAKNIQYF
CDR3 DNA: TGTGCCAGCAGTGACCGGTTAGCCAAAAACATTCAGTACTTC

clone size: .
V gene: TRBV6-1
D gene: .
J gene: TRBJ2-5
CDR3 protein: CASSSKGQWGYKAQETQYF
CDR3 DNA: TGTGCCAGCAGTTCCAAAGGACAGTGGGGGTATAAGGCCCAAGAGACCCAGTACTTC

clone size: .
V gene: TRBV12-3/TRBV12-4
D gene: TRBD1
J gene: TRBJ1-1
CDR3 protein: CASTKGANTEAFF
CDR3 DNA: TGTGCCAGCACCAAGGGGGCGAACACTGAAGCTTTCTTT

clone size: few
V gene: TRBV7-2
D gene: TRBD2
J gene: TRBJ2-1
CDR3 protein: CASSRRTSGDREQFF
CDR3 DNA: TGTGCCAGCAGCAGACGGACTAGCGGGGACCGTGAGCAGTTCTTC

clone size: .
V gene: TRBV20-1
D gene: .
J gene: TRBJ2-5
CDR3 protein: CSARILGVGETQYF
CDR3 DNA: TGCAGTGCCCGAATATTGGGCGTGGGAGAGACCCAGTACTTC

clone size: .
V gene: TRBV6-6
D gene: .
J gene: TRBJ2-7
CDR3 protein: CASLSRGEQYF
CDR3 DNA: TGTGCCAGCCTCAGTAGGGGTGAGCAGTACTTC

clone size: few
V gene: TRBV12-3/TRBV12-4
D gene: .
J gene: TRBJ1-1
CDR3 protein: CASRPERGGYTEAFF
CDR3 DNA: TGTGCCAGCAGACCCGAAAGGGGGGGCTACACTGAAGCTTTCTTT

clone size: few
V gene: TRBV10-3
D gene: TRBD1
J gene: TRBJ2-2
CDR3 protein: CAISPTGGTGELFF
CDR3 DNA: TGTGCCATCAGTCCCACAGGGGGAACCGGGGAGCTGTTTTTT

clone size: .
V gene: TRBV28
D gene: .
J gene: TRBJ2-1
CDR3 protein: CASSPHWRAFSYNEQFF
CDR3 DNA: TGTGCCAGCAGTCCCCATTGGAGGGCCTTTTCCTACAATGAGCAGTTCTTC

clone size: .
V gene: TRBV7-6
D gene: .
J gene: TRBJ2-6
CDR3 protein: CASSLGQAYSGANVLTF
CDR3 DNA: TGTGCCAGCAGCTTAGGGCAGGCCTACTCTGGGGCCAACGTCCTGACTTTC

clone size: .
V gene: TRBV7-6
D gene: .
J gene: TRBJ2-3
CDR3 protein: CASSWRASTDILTDTQYF
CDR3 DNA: TGTGCCAGCAGCTGGAGAGCCTCGACGGATATCCTCACAGATACGCAGTATTTT

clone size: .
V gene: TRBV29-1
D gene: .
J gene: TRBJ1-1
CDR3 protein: CSVKRTVEAFF
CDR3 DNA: TGCAGCGTTAAGCGGACAGTCGAAGCTTTCTTT

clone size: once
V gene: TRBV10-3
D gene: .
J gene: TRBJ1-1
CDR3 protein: CAISALTRNATEAFF
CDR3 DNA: TGTGCCATCAGTGCCCTGACACGGAATGCCACTGAAGCTTTCTTT

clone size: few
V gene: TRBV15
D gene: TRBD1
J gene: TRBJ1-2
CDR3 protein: CATSRATTGVKRGYTF
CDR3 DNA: TGTGCCACCAGCAGAGCCACCACAGGGGTAAAGCGTGGCTACACCTTC

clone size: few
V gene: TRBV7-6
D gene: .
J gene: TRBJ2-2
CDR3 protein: CASSTGTPNTGELFF
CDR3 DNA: TGTGCCAGCAGCACAGGGACACCGAACACCGGGGAGCTGTTTTTT

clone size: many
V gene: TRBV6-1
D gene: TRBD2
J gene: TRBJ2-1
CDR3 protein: CASIGTAGGYNEQFF
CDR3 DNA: TGTGCCAGCATTGGAACAGCGGGGGGCTACAATGAGCAGTTCTTC

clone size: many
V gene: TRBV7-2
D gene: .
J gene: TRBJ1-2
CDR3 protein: CASSRDTPYGYTF
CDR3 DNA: TGTGCCAGCAGCAGGGACACCCCCTATGGCTACACCTTC

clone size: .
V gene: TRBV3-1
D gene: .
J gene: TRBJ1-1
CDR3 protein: CASSQEGRGAKAFF
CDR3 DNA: TGTGCCAGCAGCCAAGAGGGAAGGGGGGCCAAAGCTTTCTTT

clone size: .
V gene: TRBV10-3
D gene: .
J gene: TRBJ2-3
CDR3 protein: CAISDPRRGPDTQYF
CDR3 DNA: TGTGCCATCAGTGACCCACGGCGTGGGCCAGATACGCAGTATTTT

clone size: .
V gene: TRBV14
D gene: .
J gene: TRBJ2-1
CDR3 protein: CASSQALGMGTLSLHNEQFF
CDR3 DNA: TGTGCCAGCAGCCAAGCCCTAGGTATGGGGACTCTGTCCCTCCACAATGAGCAGTTCTTC

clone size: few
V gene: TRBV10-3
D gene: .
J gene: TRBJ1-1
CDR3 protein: CAISEQHTEAFF
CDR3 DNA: TGTGCCATCAGTGAACAGCACACTGAAGCTTTCTTT

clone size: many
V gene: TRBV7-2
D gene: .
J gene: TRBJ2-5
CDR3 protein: CASSSPQGGGKTQYF
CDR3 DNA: TGTGCCAGCAGCTCCCCACAGGGGGGAGGGAAGACCCAGTACTTC